Presented here are 22 T cell receptor beta chains from one specimen sequenced in a study of T cell responses to AZD1222 COVID-19 vaccine. TCRdb keeps only in-frame clones here, not all; method: immunoSEQ multiplex PCR. This sample has about 120,000 clones, with approximately 94% found just once. Here the sequenced sample was peripheral blood, taken 28 days after the second AZD1222 dose. These receptors were collected from an adult who received the AZD1222 COVID-19 vaccine.

J is TRBJ2-3 and V is TRBV7-2; no reliable D call. The CDR3 is 14 residues long. The V and J ends lost 7 bases and 2 bases respectively, with 13 bases between them. The germline CDR1 and CDR2 sequences are SGHTA and FQGNSA. The CDR3 reads CASTASRVTDTQYF. CDR3 bases: TGTGCCAGCACCGCCTCACGCGTCACAGATACGCAGTATTTT.

The CDR3 coding sequence is TGTGCCTGGAGGGGACAGGGAGGCAATCAGCCCCAGCATTTT. Translation gives CAWRGQGGNQPQHF. The V call is TRBV30, the J call TRBJ1-5; the match to TRBD1 covers 9 bases. Trimming took 3 bases from V and 2 from J; bases not matched to a gene: 2. Germline loops: CDR1 GTSNPN, CDR2 SVGIG (reference sequence). The CDR3 has 14 amino acids.

This chain connects TRBV7-2 to TRBJ2-5, with 14 positions matching TRBD2. The ends lost 5 bases at V and 4 bases at J; junction bases unmatched: 3. Germline V gives CDR1 SGHTA, CDR2 FQGNSA. This CDR3 spans 15 amino acids. DNA for the CDR3: TGTGCCAGCAGCGGACTAGCGGGGGGTCGAGAGACCCAGTACTTC. As protein: CASSGLAGGRETQYF.

The CDR3 coding sequence is TGTGCCAGCAGTGAAGCCAGGACGGCCAAAAACATTCAGTACTTC. It yields the protein CASSEARTAKNIQYF. The chain joins TRBV6-1 to TRBJ2-4; no reliable D call. V lost 0 bases and J 1 base, leaving 7 bases between the germline ends. CDR3 length equals 15 residues. The germline gives CDR1 MNHNS, CDR2 SASEGT.

The chain is built from TRBV2 and TRBJ2-5, with 7 nucleotides matching TRBD2. Germline loops: CDR1 SNHLY, CDR2 FYNNEI. V lost 4 bases to trimming and J lost 1 base; unmatched junction nucleotides: 0. The CDR3 runs 13 residues. The DNA of the CDR3 is TGTGCCAGCAGTGGGACTAGCCAAGAGACCCAGTACTTC. Its translation: CASSGTSQETQYF. Filled out from reference TRBV2 and TRBJ2-5, the complete variable domain reads EPEVTQTPSHQVTQMGQEVILRCVPISNHLYFYWYRQILGQKVEFLVSFYNNEISEKSEIFDDQFSVERPDGSNFTLKIRSTKLEDSAMYFCASSGTSQETQYFGPGTRLLVL.

This sequence joins TRBV3-1 (or the pseudogene TRBV3-2) and TRBJ1-2; 9 nucleotides match TRBD1. V lost 4 bases to trimming and J lost 7 bases; unmatched junction nucleotides: 7. The CDR3 covers 14 residues. Germline CDR1 and CDR2: LGHDT and YNNKEL (reference sequence). The CDR3 loop reads CASSPGQGIRGYTF. DNA for the CDR3: TGTGCCAGCAGCCCCGGACAGGGGATACGTGGCTACACCTTC.

The rearrangement joins TRBV9 to TRBJ1-1; D is perhaps TRBD1 (6 bases). Looked up from germline, CDR1 is SGDLS and CDR2 is YYNGEE. The CDR3 loop spans 16 amino acids. V was pared by 0 bases and J by 4 bases, with 16 bases between. CDR3 sequence reads: CASSVAGSGVATEAFF. Written as DNA, the CDR3 is TGTGCCAGCAGCGTAGCCGGATCAGGGGTGGCCACTGAAGCTTTCTTT.

This chain links TRBV18 with TRBJ2-3, with D hard to call. CDR1 KGHSH and CDR2 LQKENI come from the germline V gene. Between the trimmed V and J ends, which lost 1 base and 0 bases, there was a span of 8 bases. This CDR3 region has 15 residues. The CDR3 sequence is CASSPLASSTDTQYF. The CDR3 bases are TGTGCCAGCTCACCACTCGCCAGTAGCACAGATACGCAGTATTTT.

The chain has TRBV9 and TRBJ1-2; D ambiguous. Trimming took 0 bases from V and 7 from J, leaving 10 bases between them. Germline V gives CDR1 SGDLS, CDR2 YYNGEE. The CDR3 sequence is 13 residues long. This chain's CDR3 is CASSVEWGGGYTF. As DNA, the CDR3 is TGTGCCAGCAGCGTAGAATGGGGAGGTGGCTACACCTTC.

The chain carries TRBV10-3 and TRBJ2-7; the match to TRBD1 covers 8 bases. Germline V gene lookup returns CDR1 ENHRY and CDR2 SYGVKD. V trimming: 10 bases; J trimming: 1 base; junction bases outside the gene matches: 3. The CDR3 totals 12 residues. The CDR3 DNA follows: TGTGCCAGCGGACAGGGTTCCTACGAGCAGTACTTC. Its protein product is CASGQGSYEQYF.

The CDR3: CAWSVGGARYF. CDR3 bases: TGTGCCTGGAGTGTCGGCGGCGCAAGGTACTTC. The chain has TRBV30 and TRBJ2-7; no firm D call. CDR3 size: 11 residues. V dropped 0 bases and J dropped 12 bases, with 12 bases sitting between them. The germline CDR1 and CDR2 sequences are GTSNPN and SVGIG (reference sequence).

The count of this clone is one. The chain recombines TRBV20-1 with TRBJ2-1; 10 nucleotides line up with TRBD1. The length of the CDR3 is 14 residues. CDR1 is DFQATT and CDR2 is SNEGSKA in the germline V gene (reference sequence). Germline trimming cut 6 bases from V and 5 bases from J; bases unmatched to any gene: 7. The CDR3 loop is CSASKGQGNNEQFF. DNA for the CDR3: TGCAGTGCCAGTAAGGGACAGGGGAACAATGAGCAGTTCTTC.

The J gene is TRBJ2-1, the V gene TRBV5-4, with D hard to call. The CDR3 runs 17 residues. The V end lost 1 base, the J end lost 4 bases, and 18 bases lay between the germline ends. CDR1 is SGHNT, CDR2 YYREEE, per germline (reference sequence). This CDR3 reads CASSLPRWVISYNEQFF. The CDR3 DNA follows: TGTGCCAGCAGCTTGCCCCGATGGGTCATCTCGTACAATGAGCAGTTCTTC.

The chain recombines TRBV18 with TRBJ2-3, with 7 nucleotides matching TRBD1. Unmatched junction bases numbered 12, after V lost 3 bases and J lost 0 bases. The germline V gene has CDR1 KGHSH and CDR2 LQKENI. The CDR3 is 18 amino acids. Here the CDR3 reads CASSPLPGQRTSTDTQYF. CDR3 in DNA: TGTGCCAGCTCACCTTTACCGGGACAGCGAACTAGCACAGATACGCAGTATTTT.

Only one count was recorded for this clone. The gene calls are TRBV12-5 and TRBJ1-1; D call uncertain. Germline assignment: CDR1 LGHNT and CDR2 FRNRAP. This CDR3 spans 12 amino acids. Trimming removed 6 bases from V and 0 bases from J, with 5 bases in between. The CDR3 region has the DNA TGTGCTAGTGGGAGGGTGAACACTGAAGCTTTCTTT. It is translated as CASGRVNTEAFF.

The CDR3 bases are TGTGCCAGTACCGACTATGTGGAATCTGAAGCTTTCTTT. Amino acids: CASTDYVESEAFF. V and J are TRBV19 and TRBJ1-1, with no clear D. Per the germline V gene, CDR1 is LNHDA and CDR2 is SQIVND (reference sequence). CDR3 size: 13 residues. V lost 7 bases to trimming and J lost 6 bases, with 15 bases between them.

This clone was recorded once. The chain recombines TRBV15 with TRBJ2-7; D call uncertain. The V end was cut by 1 base, the J end by 2 bases, with 9 bases between. This CDR3 contains 14 residues. CDR1 and CDR2 from the germline V gene are LNHNV and YYDKDF (reference sequence). CDR3 residues: CATSRGNGPYEQYF. The CDR3 DNA reads as TGTGCCACCAGCAGAGGTAACGGCCCCTACGAGCAGTACTTC.

The rearrangement uses TRBV3-1 (or the pseudogene TRBV3-2) and TRBJ2-3; TRBD2 agrees at 8 bases. The germline V gene encodes CDR1 LGHDT and CDR2 YNNKEL (reference sequence). The V and J ends lost 3 bases and 4 bases, in that order; junction bases with no gene match: 15. This CDR3 comprises 18 residues. CDR3 region: CASSHPFIGRRGADTQYF. For the CDR3, the DNA is TGTGCCAGCAGCCACCCTTTCATTGGTCGGCGGGGGGCAGATACGCAGTATTTT.

The chain couples TRBV2 to TRBJ1-5, with a weak D call TRBD1 (5 bases). V shed 0 bases and J shed 0 bases, with 12 bases lying between them. CDR1 is SNHLY, CDR2 FYNNEI, per germline. The CDR3 loop spans 17 amino acids. The CDR3 coding sequence is TGTGCCAGCAGTGAAGCTTCCGCAGGGCTTAGCAATCAGCCCCAGCATTTT. Translated: CASSEASAGLSNQPQHF.

The chain joins TRBV18 to TRBJ1-2; 7 bases align to TRBD1. The CDR3 loop spans 15 amino acids. Germline V gives CDR1 KGHSH, CDR2 LQKENI. The V and J ends lost 2 bases and 6 bases, in that order; junction bases with no gene match: 9. CDR3 in DNA: TGTGCCAGCTCACCAAGATTCGACAGGGAAAATGGCTACACCTTC. This encodes CASSPRFDRENGYTF. Supplemented by reference TRBV18 and TRBJ1-2, the full variable domain reads NAGVMQNPRHLVRRRGQEARLRCSPMKGHSHVYWYRQLPEEGLKFMVYLQKENIIDESGMPKERFSAEFPKEGPSILRIQQVVRGDSAAYFCASSPRFDRENGYTFGSGTRLTVV.

This clone was found once. This rearrangement joins TRBV29-1 to TRBJ2-7, with D perhaps assigned TRBD1 or TRBD2 (5 bases each). CDR1 is SQVTM, CDR2 ANQGSEA, per germline. Trimming removed 1 base from V and 3 bases from J, with 13 bases in between. CDR3 length: 14 amino acids. This CDR3 reads CSVEVRGADYEQYF. In nucleotides, the CDR3 is TGCAGCGTTGAAGTCCGGGGCGCGGACTACGAGCAGTACTTC.

The chain employs TRBV9 and TRBJ2-7; possibly TRBD2 for D (7 bases). The CDR3 extends over 15 amino acids. V was pared by 3 bases and J by 2 bases, with 15 bases between. The V gene's germline CDR1 is SGDLS and CDR2 YYNGEE. This CDR3 reads CASSALEGGAYEQYF. The CDR3 region has the DNA TGTGCCAGCAGCGCACTCGAGGGGGGGGCCTACGAGCAGTACTTC. The variable domain in full, with the rest retrieved from reference TRBV9 and TRBJ2-7, is DSGVTQTPKHLITATGQRVTLRCSPRSGDLSVYWYQQSLDQGLQFLIQYYNGEERAKGNILERFSAQQFPDLHSELNLSSLELGDSALYFCASSALEGGAYEQYFGPGTRLTVT.